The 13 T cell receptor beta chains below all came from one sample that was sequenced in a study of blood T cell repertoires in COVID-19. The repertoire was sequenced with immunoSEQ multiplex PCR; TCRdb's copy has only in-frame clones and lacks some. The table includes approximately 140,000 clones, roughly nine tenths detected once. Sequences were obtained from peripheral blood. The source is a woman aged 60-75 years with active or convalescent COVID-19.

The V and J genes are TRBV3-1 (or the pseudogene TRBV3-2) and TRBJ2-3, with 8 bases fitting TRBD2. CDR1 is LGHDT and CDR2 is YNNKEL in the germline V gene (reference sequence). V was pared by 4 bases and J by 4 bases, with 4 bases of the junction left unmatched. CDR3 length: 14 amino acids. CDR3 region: CASSLSGVADTQYF. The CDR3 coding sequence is TGTGCCAGCAGCCTTAGCGGGGTAGCAGATACGCAGTATTTT.

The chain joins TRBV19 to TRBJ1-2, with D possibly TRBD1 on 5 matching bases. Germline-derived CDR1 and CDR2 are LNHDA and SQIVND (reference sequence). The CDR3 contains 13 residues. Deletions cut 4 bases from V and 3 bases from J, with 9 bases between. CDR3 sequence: CASSNDRYYGYTF. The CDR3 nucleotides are TGTGCCAGTAGTAATGACAGATACTATGGCTACACCTTC.

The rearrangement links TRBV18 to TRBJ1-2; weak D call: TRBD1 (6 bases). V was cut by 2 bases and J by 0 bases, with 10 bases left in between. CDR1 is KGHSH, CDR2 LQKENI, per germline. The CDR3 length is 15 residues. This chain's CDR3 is CASSPIRTANYGYTF. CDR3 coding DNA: TGTGCCAGCTCACCAATAAGGACAGCTAACTATGGCTACACCTTC.

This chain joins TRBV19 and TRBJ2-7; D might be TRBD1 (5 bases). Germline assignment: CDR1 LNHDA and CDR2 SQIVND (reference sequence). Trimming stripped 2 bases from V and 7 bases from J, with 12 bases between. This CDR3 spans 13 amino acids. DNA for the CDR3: TGTGCCAGTAGTATATTCCAGGGTGAAGAGCAGTACTTC. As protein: CASSIFQGEEQYF.

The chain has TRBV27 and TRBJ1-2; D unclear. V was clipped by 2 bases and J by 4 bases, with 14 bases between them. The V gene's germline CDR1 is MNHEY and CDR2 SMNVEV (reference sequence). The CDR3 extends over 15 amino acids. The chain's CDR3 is CASSLSPPVGYGYTF. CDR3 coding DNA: TGTGCCAGCAGTTTAAGCCCCCCCGTCGGCTATGGCTACACCTTC.

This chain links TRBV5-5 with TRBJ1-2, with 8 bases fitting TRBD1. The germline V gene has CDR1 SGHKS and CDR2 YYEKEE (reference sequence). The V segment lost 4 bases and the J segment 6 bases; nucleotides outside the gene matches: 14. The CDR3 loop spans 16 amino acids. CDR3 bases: TGTGCCAGCAGCCCCCTTGCGCAGGGGGCAGGAAATGGCTACACCTTC. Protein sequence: CASSPLAQGAGNGYTF.

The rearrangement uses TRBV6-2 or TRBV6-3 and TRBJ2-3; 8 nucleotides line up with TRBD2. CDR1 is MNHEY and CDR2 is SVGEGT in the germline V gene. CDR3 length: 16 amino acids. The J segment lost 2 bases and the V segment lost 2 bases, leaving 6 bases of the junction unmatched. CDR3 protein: CASSYESGGYTDTQYF. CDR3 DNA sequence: TGTGCCAGCAGTTACGAGAGCGGGGGATACACAGATACGCAGTATTTT.

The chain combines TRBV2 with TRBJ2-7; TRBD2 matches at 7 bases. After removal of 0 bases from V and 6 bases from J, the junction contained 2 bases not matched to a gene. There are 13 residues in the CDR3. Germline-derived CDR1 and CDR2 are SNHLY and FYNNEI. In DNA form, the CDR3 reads TGTGCCAGCAGTGAAGCGGGGAGGGCCGAGCAGTACTTC. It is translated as CASSEAGRAEQYF.

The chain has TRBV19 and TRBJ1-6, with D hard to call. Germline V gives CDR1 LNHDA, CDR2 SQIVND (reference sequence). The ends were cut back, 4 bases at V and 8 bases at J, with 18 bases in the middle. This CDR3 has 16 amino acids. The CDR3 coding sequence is TGTGCCAGTAGTAGCCGTATTAGGACGGAGGATTCACCCCTCCACTTT. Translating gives CASSSRIRTEDSPLHF.

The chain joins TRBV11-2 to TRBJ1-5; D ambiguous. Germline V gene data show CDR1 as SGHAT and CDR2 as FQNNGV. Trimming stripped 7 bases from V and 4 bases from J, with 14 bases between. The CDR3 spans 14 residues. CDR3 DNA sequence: TGTGCCAGCACCCCCCAAACGGGGAATCAGCCCCAGCATTTT. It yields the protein CASTPQTGNQPQHF.

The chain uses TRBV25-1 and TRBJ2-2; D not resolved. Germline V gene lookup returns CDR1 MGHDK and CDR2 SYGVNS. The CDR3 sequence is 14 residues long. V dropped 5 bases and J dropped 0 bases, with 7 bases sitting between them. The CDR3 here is CASSPYANTGELFF. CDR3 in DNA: TGTGCCAGCAGTCCCTACGCGAACACCGGGGAGCTGTTTTTT.

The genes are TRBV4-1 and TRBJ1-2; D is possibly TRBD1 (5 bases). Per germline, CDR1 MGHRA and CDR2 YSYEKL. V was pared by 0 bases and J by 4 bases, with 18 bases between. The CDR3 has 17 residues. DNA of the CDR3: TGCGCCAGCAGCCAAGAAGCGGGAGCGGGGGTAATCTATGGCTACACCTTC. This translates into CASSQEAGAGVIYGYTF.

CDR3 region: CASSLNQWGDRHQETQYF. The CDR3 DNA follows: TGTGCCAGCAGCTTAAATCAGTGGGGGGACCGCCACCAAGAGACCCAGTACTTC. The chain carries TRBV7-8 and TRBJ2-5, with TRBD2 as a possible D gene (6 bases). The germline V and J ends were trimmed by 2 bases and 0 bases, with 19 bases remaining between them. The CDR3 is 18 residues long. CDR1 SGHVS and CDR2 FQNEAQ come from the germline V gene. The full variable domain, with the rest looked up from reference TRBV7-8 and TRBJ2-5, is GAGVSQSPRYKVAKRGQDVALRCDPISGHVSLFWYQQALGQGPEFLTYFQNEAQLDKSGLPSDRFFAERPEGSVSTLKIQRTQQEDSAVYLCASSLNQWGDRHQETQYFGPGTRLLVL.